The sequence of this T cell receptor (beta chain) was determined in a study of OX40 agonist ivuxolimab in advanced cancers. Study in general: Patients receiving dose escalation had hepatocellular carcinoma, melanoma, renal cell or head and neck cancer.

General study results and limits: CD8+ T cells averaged more expanded clones than CD4+. CD4+ and CD8+ blood T cells expanded clonally by week 6 at 0.1 to 3.0 mg/kg.

Note on this clone: Its target is unknown.

The protocol was immunoSEQ multiplex PCR, while the TCRdb copy is restricted to in-frame clones and leaves out a portion. In the table there are tens of thousands of clones, approximately 82% of which are singletons. Germline-derived CDR1 and CDR2 are SGHRS and YFSETQ. The CDR3 is made up of 14 amino acids. The V gene end was trimmed by 4 bases and the J gene end by 8 bases; junction bases not matched to a gene: 11. This rearrangement joins TRBV5-1 to TRBJ1-2, with 7 nucleotides matching TRBD1. The sample consisted of CD4+ or CD8+ T cells sorted from blood, taken in a trial of the OX40 agonist ivuxolimab. The receptor's source is an adult with an advanced solid tumor such as melanoma, head and neck, liver or kidney cancer. The CDR3 is CASSPTGGQLGYTF. The CDR3 DNA sequence: TGCGCCAGCAGCCCTACCGGGGGACAGCTCGGCTACACCTTC. The full variable domain, rest sourced from reference TRBV5-1 and TRBJ1-2, is KAGVTQTPRYLIKTRGQQVTLSCSPISGHRSVSWYQQTPGQGLQFLFEYFSETQRNKGNFPGRFSGRQFSNSRSEMNVSTLELGDSALYLCASSPTGGQLGYTFGSGTRLTVV.